Listed here is a single TCR beta chain. It has no known antigen specificity. Per-base qualities were not stored, and no clone one base away is much larger. This specimen belongs to a study of T cell responses to AZD1222 COVID-19 vaccine (dated by TCRdb to the early 2020s). Looking at the study overall: A total of under 250 trial participants underwent TCR sequencing, of whom approximately 200 had received two doses of AZD1222 and around 25 had received two doses of the MenACWY control vaccine. Trial participants were enrolled into age subgroups of 18-55, 56-69 and 70-plus years, which contained about 150, 27 and 61 TCR-sequenced participants, respectively. The paper's findings and limits, for the study overall: After two AZD1222 doses, spike-specific TCR breadth and depth were significantly higher than at day 0 and than in MenACWY recipients. Vaccine-associated CD4 TCRs spanned the whole spike protein, with dominant responses in regions 160-218 and 743-854. Participants were mostly white British and included more females than males, and it was suggested by the authors that clonal diversity may have been underestimated. Conclusions about previously exposed vaccinees are limited because only five or six AZD1222 recipients were SARS-CoV-2 seropositive at baseline. The 56-69-year group was small, and its depth increase did not reach significance, likely because of low power. Nearly half of unique spike-specific TCRs reportedly recognized epitopes outside regions mutated in the B.1.351 and B.1.1.7 variants. No day 14 peak-response samples were available, so repertoires were characterized only after the peak T cell response.

Sample time point, as interpreted from the label and publication: about 28 days (+/-7) after the second vaccine dose. This specimen's treatment or condition label, interpreted: meningococcal conjugate vaccine given as trial control. Samples from vaccinated people were obtained from the UK trials COV001 and COV002, which included a single-blind randomized controlled phase 2/3 trial of AZD1222 (ChAdOx1 nCoV-19) in healthy adults. For TCRbeta chain sequencing, PBMC samples from trial participants were taken at day 0 and at day 28 after the second dose. The CDR3 regions of human TCRbeta chains were subjected to immunosequencing. The source study handled its data this way. Repertoire TCRs were checked for matches against a reference library of SARS-CoV-2-specific TCRs that had been generated using the MIRA antigen-specificity platform. Breadth was defined as the fraction of unique TCRs that were SARS-CoV-2-associated, and depth was defined as the fraction of total T cells that were SARS-CoV-2-associated. Using the MIRA data, each spike-specific TCR was mapped to the spike region that the TCR reacts to and placed in a CD4 or CD8 class. Log10-transformed breadth and depth values were compared by one-way ANOVA with Sidak's multiple comparisons tests. TCRdb holds this immuneACCESS table with in-frame rearrangements only. Some clones are missing; in checked studies, unresolved V genes explain under half, and the rest has no known cause. V and J calls and clone size come straight from that table; D and trimming were deduced from the DNA. For this sample there are around 130,000 clones; roughly 90% appear just once. 4% to 4.5% of the sample is taken by the ten largest.

The TCR was taken from an adult who received the MenACWY meningococcal vaccine as a control. Source: peripheral blood, taken 28 days after the second dose of the MenACWY control vaccine.

In nucleotide form, the sequence is TGTGCCAGCAGCTTCCCAGGACCGGCGGCTTTCTTT. It encodes CASSFPGPAAFF. The chain is assembled from TRBV11-2 and TRBJ1-1; the D gene cannot be resolved reliably. Trimming costs V 3 bases and J 11 bases, and their ends lie 13 bases apart. In the germline V gene, CDR1 corresponds to SGHAT and CDR2 to FQNNGV. From its cysteine to its phenylalanine, the CDR3 spans 12 amino acids. CDR3 DNA is the only sequence kept; it has 36 bases, read in frame from the first base.